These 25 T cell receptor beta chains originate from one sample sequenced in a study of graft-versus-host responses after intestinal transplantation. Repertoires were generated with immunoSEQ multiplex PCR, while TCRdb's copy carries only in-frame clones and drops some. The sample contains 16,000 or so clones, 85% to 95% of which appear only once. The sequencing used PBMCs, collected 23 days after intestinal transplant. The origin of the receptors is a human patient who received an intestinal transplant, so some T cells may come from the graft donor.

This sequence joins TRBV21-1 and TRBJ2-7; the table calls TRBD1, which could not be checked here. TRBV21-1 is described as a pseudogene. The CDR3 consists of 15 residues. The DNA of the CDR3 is TGTGCCAGCAGCACGCCAGGGAAGGACTCCTACGAGCAGTACTTC. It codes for CASSTPGKDSYEQYF.

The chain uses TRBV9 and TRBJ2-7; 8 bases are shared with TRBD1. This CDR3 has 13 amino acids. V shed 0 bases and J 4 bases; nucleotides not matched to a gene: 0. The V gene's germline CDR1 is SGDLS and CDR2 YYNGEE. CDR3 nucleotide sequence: TGTGCCAGCAGCGTAGACAGGGGGTACGAGCAGTACTTC. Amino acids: CASSVDRGYEQYF.

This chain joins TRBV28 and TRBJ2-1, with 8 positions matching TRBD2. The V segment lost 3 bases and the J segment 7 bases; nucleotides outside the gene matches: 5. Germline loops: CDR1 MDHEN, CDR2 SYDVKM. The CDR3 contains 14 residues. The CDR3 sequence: CASSFTGGPNEQFF. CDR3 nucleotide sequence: TGTGCCAGCAGTTTCACGGGAGGGCCGAATGAGCAGTTCTTC.

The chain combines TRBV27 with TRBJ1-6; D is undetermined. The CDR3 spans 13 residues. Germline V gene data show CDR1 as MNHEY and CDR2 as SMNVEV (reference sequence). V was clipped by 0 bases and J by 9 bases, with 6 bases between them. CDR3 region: CASSLSMASPLHF. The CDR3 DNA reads TGTGCCAGCAGTTTATCAATGGCTTCACCCCTCCACTTT.

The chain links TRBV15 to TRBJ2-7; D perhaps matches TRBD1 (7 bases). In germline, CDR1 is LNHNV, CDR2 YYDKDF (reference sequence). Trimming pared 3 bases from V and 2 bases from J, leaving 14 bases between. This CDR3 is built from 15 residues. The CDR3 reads CATSRAGQGAYEQYF. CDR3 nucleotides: TGTGCCACCAGCAGGGCGGGGCAGGGGGCCTACGAGCAGTACTTC.

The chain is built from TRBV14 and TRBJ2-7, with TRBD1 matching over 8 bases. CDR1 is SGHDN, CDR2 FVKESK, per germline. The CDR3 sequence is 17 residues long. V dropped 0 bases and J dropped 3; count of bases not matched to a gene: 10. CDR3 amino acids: CASSQDLAGGVHYEQYF. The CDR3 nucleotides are TGTGCCAGCAGCCAAGATCTCGCAGGGGGCGTCCACTACGAGCAGTACTTC.

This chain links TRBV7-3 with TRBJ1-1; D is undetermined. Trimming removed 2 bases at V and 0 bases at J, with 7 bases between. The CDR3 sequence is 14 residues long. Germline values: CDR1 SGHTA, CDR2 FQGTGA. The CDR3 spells CASSLGEMNTEAFF. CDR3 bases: TGTGCCAGCAGCTTAGGGGAAATGAACACTGAAGCTTTCTTT.

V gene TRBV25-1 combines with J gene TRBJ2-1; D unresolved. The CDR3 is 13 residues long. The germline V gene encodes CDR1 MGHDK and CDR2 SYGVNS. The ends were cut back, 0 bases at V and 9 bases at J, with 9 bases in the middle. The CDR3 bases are TGTGCCAGCAGTGAATATCCGGACGGTGAGCAGTTCTTC. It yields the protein CASSEYPDGEQFF. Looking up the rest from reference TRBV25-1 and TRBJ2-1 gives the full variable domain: EADIYQTPRYLVIGTGKKITLECSQTMGHDKMYWYQQDPGMELHLIHYSYGVNSTEKGDLSSESTVSRIRTEHFPLTLESARPSHTSQYLCASSEYPDGEQFFGPGTRLTVL.

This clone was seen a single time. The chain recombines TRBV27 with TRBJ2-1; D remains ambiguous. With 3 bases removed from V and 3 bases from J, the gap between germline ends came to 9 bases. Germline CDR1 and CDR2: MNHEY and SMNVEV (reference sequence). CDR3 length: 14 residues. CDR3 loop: CASSFLSDYNEQFF. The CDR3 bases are TGTGCCAGCAGTTTTCTATCCGACTACAATGAGCAGTTCTTC.

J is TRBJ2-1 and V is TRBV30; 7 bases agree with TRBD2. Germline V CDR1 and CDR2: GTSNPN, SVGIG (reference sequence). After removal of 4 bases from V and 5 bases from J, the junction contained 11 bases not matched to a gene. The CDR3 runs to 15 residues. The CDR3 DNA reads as TGTGCCTGGACCTTGATTGGCCTAGCGGACAATGAGCAGTTCTTC. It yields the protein CAWTLIGLADNEQFF.

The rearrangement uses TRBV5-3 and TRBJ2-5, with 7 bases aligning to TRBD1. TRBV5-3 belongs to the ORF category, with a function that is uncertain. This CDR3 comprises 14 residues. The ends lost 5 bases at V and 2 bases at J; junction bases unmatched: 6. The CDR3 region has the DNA TGTGCCAGAAGTAGGACAGGCCTACAAGAGACCCAGTACTTC. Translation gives CARSRTGLQETQYF.

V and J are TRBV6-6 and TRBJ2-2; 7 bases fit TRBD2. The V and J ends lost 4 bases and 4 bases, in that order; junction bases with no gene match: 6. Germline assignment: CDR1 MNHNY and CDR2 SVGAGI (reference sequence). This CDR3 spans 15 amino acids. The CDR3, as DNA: TGTGCCAGCAGTTCACGTGGGGAGGGCACCGGGGAGCTGTTTTTT. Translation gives CASSSRGEGTGELFF.

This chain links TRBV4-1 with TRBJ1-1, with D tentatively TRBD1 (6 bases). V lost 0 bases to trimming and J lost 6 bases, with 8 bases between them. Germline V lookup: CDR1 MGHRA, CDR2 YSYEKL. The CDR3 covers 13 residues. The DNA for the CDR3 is TGCGCCAGCAGCCAAGAAGGGGGTCCTGAAGCTTTCTTT. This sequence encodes CASSQEGGPEAFF.

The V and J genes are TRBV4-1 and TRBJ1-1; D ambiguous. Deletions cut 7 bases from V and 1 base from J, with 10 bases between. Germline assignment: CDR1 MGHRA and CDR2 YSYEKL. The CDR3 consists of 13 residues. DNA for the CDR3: TGCGCCAGCACCGGAAGACAGAACACTGAAGCTTTCTTT. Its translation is CASTGRQNTEAFF.

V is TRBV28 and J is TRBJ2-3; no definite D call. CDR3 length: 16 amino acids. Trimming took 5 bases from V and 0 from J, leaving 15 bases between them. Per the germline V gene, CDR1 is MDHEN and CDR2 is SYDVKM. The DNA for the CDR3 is TGTGCCAGCAGTCTCCCTATAACATATAGCACAGATACGCAGTATTTT. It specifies CASSLPITYSTDTQYF.

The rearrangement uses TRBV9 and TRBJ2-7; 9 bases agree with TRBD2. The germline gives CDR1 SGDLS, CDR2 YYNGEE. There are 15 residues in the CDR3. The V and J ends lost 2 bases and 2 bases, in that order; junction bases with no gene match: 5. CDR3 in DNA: TGTGCCAGCAGCGTCGGACTAGCGTCTACCTACGAGCAGTACTTC. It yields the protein CASSVGLASTYEQYF.

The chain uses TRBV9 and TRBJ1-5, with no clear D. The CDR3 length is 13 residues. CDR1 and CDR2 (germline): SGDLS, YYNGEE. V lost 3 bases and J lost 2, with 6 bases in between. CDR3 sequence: CASSDGGNQPQHF. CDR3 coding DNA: TGTGCCAGCAGCGATGGAGGCAATCAGCCCCAGCATTTT.

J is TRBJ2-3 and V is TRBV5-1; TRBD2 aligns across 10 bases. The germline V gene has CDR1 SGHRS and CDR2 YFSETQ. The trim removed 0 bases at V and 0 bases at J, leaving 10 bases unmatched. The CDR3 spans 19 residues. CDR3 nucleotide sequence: TGCGCCAGCAGCTTGGGCCCGGGACTAGCGTATACTAGCACAGATACGCAGTATTTT. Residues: CASSLGPGLAYTSTDTQYF.

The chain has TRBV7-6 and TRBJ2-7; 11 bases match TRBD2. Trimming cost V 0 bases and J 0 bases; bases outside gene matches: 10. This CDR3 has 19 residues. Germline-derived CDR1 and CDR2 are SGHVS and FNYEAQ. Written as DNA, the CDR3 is TGTGCCAGCAGCTTAGCGAGGGCTAGCGGGAGGCTAACCTCCTACGAGCAGTACTTC. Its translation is CASSLARASGRLTSYEQYF.

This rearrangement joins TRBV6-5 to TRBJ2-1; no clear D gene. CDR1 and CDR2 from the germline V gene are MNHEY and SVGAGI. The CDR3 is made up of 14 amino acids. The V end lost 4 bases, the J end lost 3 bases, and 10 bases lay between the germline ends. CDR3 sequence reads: CASSSQSVYNEQFF. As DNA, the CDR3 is TGTGCCAGCAGTTCCCAGTCGGTCTACAATGAGCAGTTCTTC.

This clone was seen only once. In DNA, the CDR3 is TGTGCCAGCAGTTTAACGGGAGCAAGCGAGCAGTACTTC. Translation: CASSLTGASEQYF. The chain combines TRBV27 with TRBJ2-7; possibly TRBD2 for D (6 bases). V gave up 2 bases and J gave up 6 bases, with 11 bases separating them. There are 13 residues in the CDR3. Germline V gene lookup returns CDR1 MNHEY and CDR2 SMNVEV (reference sequence).

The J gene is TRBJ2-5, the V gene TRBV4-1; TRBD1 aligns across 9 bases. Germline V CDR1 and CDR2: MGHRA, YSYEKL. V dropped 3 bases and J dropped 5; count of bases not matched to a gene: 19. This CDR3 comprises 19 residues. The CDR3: CASSHPPASGQGNLETQYF. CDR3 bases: TGCGCCAGCAGCCACCCCCCAGCCTCGGGACAGGGCAATTTGGAGACCCAGTACTTC.

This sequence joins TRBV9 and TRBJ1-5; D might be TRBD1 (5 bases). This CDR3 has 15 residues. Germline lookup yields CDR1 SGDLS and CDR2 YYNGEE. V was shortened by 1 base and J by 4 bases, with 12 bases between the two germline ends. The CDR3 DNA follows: TGTGCCAGCAGCGTATCAGGGTCTTGGAATCAGCCCCAGCATTTT. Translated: CASSVSGSWNQPQHF.

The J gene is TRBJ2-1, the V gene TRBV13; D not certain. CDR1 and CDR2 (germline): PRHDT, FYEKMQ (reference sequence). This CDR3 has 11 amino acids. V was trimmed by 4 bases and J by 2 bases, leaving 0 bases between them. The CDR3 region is CASSSYNEQFF. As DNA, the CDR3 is TGTGCCAGCAGCTCCTACAATGAGCAGTTCTTC.

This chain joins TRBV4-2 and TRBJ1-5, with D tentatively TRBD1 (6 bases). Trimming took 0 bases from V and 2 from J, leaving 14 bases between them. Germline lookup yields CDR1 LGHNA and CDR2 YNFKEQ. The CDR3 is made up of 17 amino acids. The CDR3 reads CASSQDRAGEGNQPQHF. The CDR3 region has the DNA TGTGCCAGCAGCCAAGATCGGGCAGGGGAGGGCAATCAGCCCCAGCATTTT.